These 2 T cell receptor beta chains share one sample of origin, sequenced in a study of blood T cell repertoires in COVID-19. TCRdb keeps only in-frame clones here, not all; method: immunoSEQ multiplex PCR. This table has approximately 59,000 clones, more than 75% appearing once. What was sequenced was peripheral blood. These receptors were taken from a man in his forties with active COVID-19.

The J gene is TRBJ2-3, the V gene TRBV6-2 or TRBV6-3; 9 nucleotides match TRBD2. Trimming cost V 5 bases and J 8 bases; bases outside gene matches: 11. The length of the CDR3 is 15 residues. CDR1 is MNHEY and CDR2 is SVGEGT in the germline V gene. In DNA form, the CDR3 reads TGTGCCAGCAGTCGTCCGGGACTAGCCCCCGGTACGCAGTATTTT. Protein product: CASSRPGLAPGTQYF.

The J gene is TRBJ1-5, the V gene TRBV6-5; D is possibly TRBD1 (6 bases). Trimming pared 2 bases from V and 6 bases from J, leaving 17 bases between. Germline assignment: CDR1 MNHEY and CDR2 SVGAGI. This CDR3 comprises 16 residues. The CDR3 coding sequence is TGTGCCAGCAGTTACGACTACAGGGAGTTGGGTCAGCCCCAGCATTTT. Its protein product is CASSYDYRELGQPQHF.